The 26 T cell receptor beta chains reported below all come from one sample, sequenced in a study of PD-1 blockade in classical Hodgkin lymphoma. As to time point: cycle 4 day 1 (C4D1), after less than 7 weeks of nivolumab. Every patient experienced relapse after autologous stem cell transplantation, and brentuximab vedotin exposure varied. Profiled with immunoSEQ multiplex PCR; TCRdb holds only in-frame clones, not every one. The sample carries approximately 84,000 clones, about 83% recorded once. Sequencing used peripheral blood mononuclear cells (PBMCs), obtained before the fourth cycle of nivolumab. These receptors were collected from a human donor with classical Hodgkin lymphoma.

This rearrangement joins TRBV7-9 to TRBJ2-7; no definite D call. CDR1 is SEHNR and CDR2 is FQNEAQ in the germline V gene (reference sequence). The length of the CDR3 is 15 residues. The V end was cut by 1 base, the J end by 3 bases, with 13 bases between. CDR3 sequence: CASSLEENPYYEQYF. The CDR3 DNA reads TGTGCCAGCAGCTTAGAAGAAAACCCCTACTACGAGCAGTACTTC.

This rearrangement joins TRBV28 to TRBJ2-3; 11 bases are shared with TRBD2. The CDR3 sequence is 19 residues long. From germline, CDR1 is MDHEN and CDR2 SYDVKM. J was trimmed by 2 bases and V by 6 bases; bases with no gene match: 16. CDR3 sequence reads: CASSSALRVAGGPTDTQYF. The CDR3 DNA follows: TGTGCCAGCAGCTCTGCCCTTCGAGTAGCGGGAGGGCCCACAGATACGCAGTATTTT.

This chain links TRBV10-2 with TRBJ2-7; D gene unclear. Germline V lookup: CDR1 WSHSY, CDR2 SAAADI. The germline V and J ends were trimmed by 7 bases and 0 bases, with 10 bases remaining between them. This CDR3 spans 13 amino acids. CDR3 bases: TGCGCCAGCACGGGCGGAACCTCCTACGAGCAGTACTTC. This gives the protein CASTGGTSYEQYF.

The chain has TRBV9 and TRBJ2-5, with 8 bases identical to TRBD2. Looked up from germline, CDR1 is SGDLS and CDR2 is YYNGEE. The CDR3 spans 16 residues. V trimming: 3 bases; J trimming: 1 base; junction bases outside the gene matches: 8. In DNA form, the CDR3 reads TGTGCCAGCAGCGAGGGGATAGCGGGGCTCCAAGAGACCCAGTACTTC. Its translation is CASSEGIAGLQETQYF.

The chain carries TRBV2 and TRBJ2-2; 11 nucleotides match TRBD1. Germline lookup yields CDR1 SNHLY and CDR2 FYNNEI. V shed 8 bases, J shed 5 bases, and the junction held 1 base outside the gene matches. CDR3 size: 13 residues. CDR3 in DNA: TGTGCCAGCCGGGACAGGGGGACCGGGGAGCTGTTTTTT. Protein sequence: CASRDRGTGELFF.

The rearrangement uses TRBV7-2 and TRBJ2-5; 8 positions match TRBD1. V dropped 5 bases and J dropped 5; count of bases not matched to a gene: 7. The CDR3 totals 14 residues. Germline loops: CDR1 SGHTA, CDR2 FQGNSA. This CDR3 reads CASSQQGVGETQYF. The CDR3 DNA reads TGTGCCAGCAGCCAACAGGGGGTCGGCGAGACCCAGTACTTC.

The V and J genes are TRBV18 and TRBJ2-1, with D perhaps given as TRBD1 or TRBD2 (5 bases each). Germline V gives CDR1 KGHSH, CDR2 LQKENI. The CDR3 extends over 13 amino acids. V was trimmed by 6 bases and J by 4 bases, leaving 10 bases between them. CDR3 protein: CASSPGTYNEQFF. CDR3 coding DNA: TGTGCCAGCTCCCCCGGGACGTACAATGAGCAGTTCTTC.

The chain recombines TRBV5-5 with TRBJ1-1; D is ambiguous. This CDR3 contains 13 residues. Germline V lookup: CDR1 SGHKS, CDR2 YYEKEE (reference sequence). The germline V and J ends were trimmed by 1 base and 5 bases, with 9 bases remaining between them. DNA for the CDR3: TGTGCCAGCAGCTTGTGGGAGGCTACTGAAGCTTTCTTT. This sequence encodes CASSLWEATEAFF. Based on the CDR3 plus reference TRBV5-5 and TRBJ1-1, the full variable domain is DAGVTQSPTHLIKTRGQQVTLRCSPISGHKSVSWYQQVLGQGPQFIFQYYEKEERGRGNFPDRFSARQFPNYSSELNVNALLLGDSALYLCASSLWEATEAFFGQGTRLTVV.

The chain employs TRBV2 and TRBJ2-7, with TRBD2 matching 8 bases. This CDR3 has 18 amino acids. In germline, CDR1 is SNHLY, CDR2 FYNNEI. V lost 4 bases to trimming and J lost 0 bases; unmatched junction nucleotides: 14. CDR3 in DNA: TGTGCCAGCAGTGGACCAGTATCACTAGCGGCTAACTCCTACGAGCAGTACTTC. It is translated as CASSGPVSLAANSYEQYF.

This chain connects TRBV19 to TRBJ1-5; no reliable D call. Germline CDR1 is LNHDA and CDR2 is SQIVND (reference sequence). V gave up 3 bases and J gave up 3 bases, with 12 bases separating them. This CDR3 spans 15 amino acids. CDR3 residues: CASSIGQNFNQPQHF. CDR3 bases: TGTGCCAGTAGTATCGGGCAGAACTTCAATCAGCCCCAGCATTTT.

The chain links TRBV10-3 to TRBJ2-2; D gene uncertain. V lost 7 bases, J lost 1 base, and 13 bases lay in between. Germline V lookup: CDR1 ENHRY, CDR2 SYGVKD. The CDR3 contains 15 residues. CDR3 region: CAIMDGGKNTGELFF. Here the CDR3 DNA reads TGTGCCATCATGGACGGTGGAAAGAACACCGGGGAGCTGTTTTTT.

The genes are TRBV5-4 and TRBJ2-1, with TRBD2 matching 10 bases. The CDR3 covers 16 residues. In germline, CDR1 is SGHNT, CDR2 YYREEE (reference sequence). The ends lost 2 bases at V and 8 bases at J; junction bases unmatched: 10. CDR3 region: CASSFRAGGSTDEQFF. In DNA form, the CDR3 reads TGTGCCAGCAGCTTCCGAGCGGGGGGGAGTACGGATGAGCAGTTCTTC.

V and J are TRBV2 and TRBJ2-7; possible D gene TRBD2, 5 bases. Germline CDR1 and CDR2: SNHLY and FYNNEI. The CDR3 runs 13 residues. V was pared by 1 base and J by 7 bases, with 11 bases between. CDR3 sequence: CASSEGGLGEQYF. In DNA, the CDR3 is TGTGCCAGCAGTGAAGGCGGGCTAGGGGAGCAGTACTTC.

This chain connects TRBV6-5 to TRBJ2-2, with D perhaps matching TRBD2 (6 bases). Per the germline V gene, CDR1 is MNHEY and CDR2 is SVGAGI. The CDR3 is 15 residues long. The V and J ends lost 5 bases and 0 bases respectively, with 10 bases between them. The CDR3 DNA follows: TGTGCCAGCAGTCCAGCGGGTTCGAACACCGGGGAGCTGTTTTTT. Amino acid sequence: CASSPAGSNTGELFF.

The chain carries TRBV7-2 and TRBJ2-5, with 13 bases fitting TRBD2. This CDR3 has 19 amino acids. V lost 2 bases and J lost 1; bases outside the gene matches: 10. The V gene's germline CDR1 is SGHTA and CDR2 FQGNSA. CDR3 DNA: TGTGCCAGCAGCTTATGGATGGGACTAGCGGGACTCTTCCAAGAGACCCAGTACTTC. Residues: CASSLWMGLAGLFQETQYF.

The sample holds one count of this clone. The genes are TRBV7-6 and TRBJ2-7; 10 bases are shared with TRBD2. The CDR3 loop spans 15 amino acids. Looked up from germline, CDR1 is SGHVS and CDR2 is FNYEAQ. The trim removed 1 base at V and 1 base at J, leaving 1 base unmatched. The DNA of the CDR3 is TGTGCCAGCAGCTTAGGGACTAGCGGATCCTACGAGCAGTACTTC. Its translation is CASSLGTSGSYEQYF.

The chain joins TRBV15 to TRBJ1-4; D gene uncertain. V lost 1 base to trimming and J lost 0 bases, with 15 bases between them. This CDR3 has 18 amino acids. CDR1 LNHNV and CDR2 YYDKDF come from the germline V gene (reference sequence). The CDR3 coding sequence is TGTGCCACCAGCAGAGTATCAACAGCCTCCTCAACTAATGAAAAACTGTTTTTT. Translated: CATSRVSTASSTNEKLFF.

This rearrangement joins TRBV5-1 to TRBJ2-7; D unresolved. Germline CDR1 is SGHRS and CDR2 is YFSETQ. The CDR3 covers 14 residues. V was trimmed by 0 bases and J by 3 bases, leaving 10 bases between them. The CDR3 protein is CASSLASDHYEQYF. CDR3 coding DNA: TGCGCCAGCAGCTTGGCGTCGGACCACTACGAGCAGTACTTC.

The chain is built from TRBV10-3 and TRBJ2-7; TRBD2 is a possible D gene (5 bases). V was cut by 4 bases and J by 7 bases, with 17 bases left in between. Germline V lookup: CDR1 ENHRY, CDR2 SYGVKD. The CDR3 is 14 amino acids. Written as DNA, the CDR3 is TGTGCCATCAGTGTATACCCACCCCGGGAAGAGCAGTACTTC. Its translation is CAISVYPPREEQYF.

V is TRBV5-5 and J is TRBJ1-1; D unresolved. CDR3 length: 14 residues. Trimming removed 1 base at V and 1 base at J, with 8 bases between. Germline CDR1 reads SGHKS; CDR2 reads YYEKEE (reference sequence). The CDR3 region has the DNA TGTGCCAGCAGCTTGTGGGCCGGGAACACTGAAGCTTTCTTT. This translates into CASSLWAGNTEAFF.

CDR3 sequence: CASSYSKEEQFF. The CDR3 DNA is TGTGCCAGCAGTTACTCGAAGGAGGAGCAGTTCTTC. The chain joins TRBV6-6 to TRBJ2-1; D unresolved. The germline V gene has CDR1 MNHNY and CDR2 SVGAGI (reference sequence). Trimming cost V 0 bases and J 10 bases, with 7 bases left between them. The CDR3 length is 12 residues.

This chain joins TRBV6-6 and TRBJ1-5; no clear D. The V end was cut by 10 bases, the J end by 0 bases, with 10 bases between. This CDR3 spans 13 amino acids. From germline, CDR1 is MNHNY and CDR2 SVGAGI (reference sequence). The CDR3 protein is CAIAEYSNQPQHF. The CDR3 region has the DNA TGTGCCATTGCGGAGTATAGCAATCAGCCCCAGCATTTT.

The V and J genes are TRBV2 and TRBJ2-7; tentatively, D is TRBD1 (6 bases). V lost 8 bases to trimming and J lost 2 bases, with 16 bases between them. Germline V gene data show CDR1 as SNHLY and CDR2 as FYNNEI. The CDR3 loop spans 14 amino acids. CDR3 sequence: CASRGTTNTYEQYF. The CDR3 DNA sequence: TGTGCCAGCCGTGGGACAACAAATACCTACGAGCAGTACTTC. The full variable domain, completed using reference TRBV2 and TRBJ2-7, is EPEVTQTPSHQVTQMGQEVILRCVPISNHLYFYWYRQILGQKVEFLVSFYNNEISEKSEIFDDQFSVERPDGSNFTLKIRSTKLEDSAMYFCASRGTTNTYEQYFGPGTRLTVT.

J is TRBJ2-5 and V is TRBV6-1; a possible D gene is TRBD1 (7 bases). The CDR3 length is 14 residues. V lost 7 bases and J lost 2, with 14 bases in between. CDR1 is MNHNS and CDR2 is SASEGT in the germline V gene. DNA of the CDR3: TGTGCCAGCATTCGGCAGGGGGGACAAGAGACCCAGTACTTC. It specifies CASIRQGGQETQYF.

The V gene is TRBV29-1, the J gene TRBJ1-3; no firm D call. Trimming left V 5 bases short and J 2 bases short, with 7 bases between. CDR1 is SQVTM and CDR2 is ANQGSEA in the germline V gene. The CDR3 has 12 amino acids. The CDR3 is CSVPGTGNTIYF. For the CDR3, the DNA is TGCAGCGTTCCCGGCACTGGAAACACCATATATTTT. Variable domain in full (rest from reference TRBV29-1 and TRBJ1-3): SAVISQKPSRDICQRGTSLTIQCQVDSQVTMMFWYRQQPGQSLTLIATANQGSEATYESGFVIDKFPISRPNLTFSTLTVSNMSPEDSSIYLCSVPGTGNTIYFGEGSWLTVV.

V usage is TRBV7-9 and J usage is TRBJ2-2; 8 bases map to TRBD2. The germline CDR1 and CDR2 sequences are SEHNR and FQNEAQ (reference sequence). Trimming removed 5 bases from V and 1 base from J; junction bases left unmatched: 6. The CDR3 runs to 16 residues. The CDR3 reads CASSRAGLGNTGELFF. The CDR3 DNA reads TGTGCCAGCAGCAGGGCGGGACTAGGGAACACCGGGGAGCTGTTTTTT. Supplemented by reference TRBV7-9 and TRBJ2-2, the full variable domain reads DTGVSQNPRHKITKRGQNVTFRCDPISEHNRLYWYRQTLGQGPEFLTYFQNEAQLEKSRLLSDRFSAERPKGSFSTLEIQRTEQGDSAMYLCASSRAGLGNTGELFFGEGSRLTVL.